The 21 T cell receptor beta chains below come from one sample, sequenced in a study of shared clonotypes between healthy human individuals. TCRdb's copy holds only in-frame clones and misses some; the assay was immunoSEQ multiplex PCR. This repertoire shows about 520,000 clones, 90% to 96% found once; its top ten account for about 0.059%. The sequencing input was naive CD4+ T cells sorted from blood. Sample subset: CD45RA+ positively selected. The receptors shown here come from a young woman in good health.

This chain uses TRBV7-9 with TRBJ1-4; a weak D match, TRBD1 (5 bases). There are 14 residues in the CDR3. V lost 3 bases to trimming and J lost 4 bases, with 9 bases between them. Germline-derived CDR1 and CDR2 are SEHNR and FQNEAQ (reference sequence). CDR3 loop: CASSFGHDNEKLFF. The CDR3 DNA follows: TGTGCCAGCAGCTTTGGACACGATAATGAAAAACTGTTTTTT.

The chain uses TRBV5-4 and TRBJ2-7, with a possible D match to TRBD1 (5 bases). CDR1 and CDR2 (germline): SGHNT, YYREEE (reference sequence). Trimming left V 0 bases short and J 5 bases short, with 15 bases between. The CDR3 loop spans 15 amino acids. CDR3 loop: CASSLVGQGIHEQYF. The CDR3 nucleotides read TGTGCCAGCAGCTTGGTTGGTCAGGGCATCCACGAGCAGTACTTC.

J is TRBJ2-6 and V is TRBV27; 9 nucleotides match TRBD1. Germline V gene data show CDR1 as MNHEY and CDR2 as SMNVEV (reference sequence). V lost 6 bases and J lost 1; bases outside the gene matches: 16. The CDR3 contains 20 residues. The CDR3 DNA is TGTGCCAGCAGGGACAGGGGATCGTTCGGGCCTAAGTCTGGGGCCAACGTCCTGACTTTC. Encoded protein: CASRDRGSFGPKSGANVLTF.

The chain employs TRBV28 and TRBJ1-2; D might be TRBD1 (5 bases). Trimming removed 1 base from V and 2 bases from J, with 11 bases in between. Germline V gene data show CDR1 as MDHEN and CDR2 as SYDVKM. The CDR3 loop spans 15 amino acids. CDR3 amino acids: CASSLSMGRNYGYTF. The CDR3 nucleotides read TGTGCCAGCAGTTTATCAATGGGACGGAACTATGGCTACACCTTC.

The chain joins TRBV5-1 to TRBJ2-1; D is perhaps TRBD1 (6 bases). V was pared by 4 bases and J by 4 bases, with 9 bases between. This CDR3 region has 13 residues. The germline gives CDR1 SGHRS, CDR2 YFSETQ. The CDR3 nucleotides read TGCGCCAGCAGCGCCGGACAGTACAATGAGCAGTTCTTC. Residues: CASSAGQYNEQFF. Supplemented by reference TRBV5-1 and TRBJ2-1, the full variable domain reads KAGVTQTPRYLIKTRGQQVTLSCSPISGHRSVSWYQQTPGQGLQFLFEYFSETQRNKGNFPGRFSGRQFSNSRSEMNVSTLELGDSALYLCASSAGQYNEQFFGPGTRLTVL.

The chain is built from TRBV19 and TRBJ1-4; D gene uncertain. V lost 7 bases and J lost 0, with 12 bases in between. Germline values: CDR1 LNHDA, CDR2 SQIVND (reference sequence). This CDR3 is built from 15 residues. The CDR3 sequence: CASTARAATNEKLFF. The CDR3 coding sequence is TGTGCCAGTACCGCTCGGGCGGCAACTAATGAAAAACTGTTTTTT.

J is TRBJ2-5 and V is TRBV28; a possible D gene is TRBD2 (6 bases). Trimming removed 8 bases at V and 3 bases at J, with 16 bases between. CDR3 length: 14 residues. CDR1 is MDHEN, CDR2 SYDVKM, per germline. CDR3 bases: TGTGCCAGCCTTTCGGGACTCCGCAAAGAGACCCAGTACTTC. This gives the protein CASLSGLRKETQYF.

This chain uses TRBV7-8 with TRBJ1-5; D is unclear. Looked up from germline, CDR1 is SGHVS and CDR2 is FQNEAQ. V was pared by 5 bases and J by 0 bases, with 14 bases between. There are 16 residues in the CDR3. CDR3 protein: CASSHLWEYSNQPQHF. CDR3 sequence (DNA): TGTGCCAGCAGCCACCTATGGGAGTATAGCAATCAGCCCCAGCATTTT. The variable domain in full, with the rest retrieved from reference TRBV7-8 and TRBJ1-5, is GAGVSQSPRYKVAKRGQDVALRCDPISGHVSLFWYQQALGQGPEFLTYFQNEAQLDKSGLPSDRFFAERPEGSVSTLKIQRTQQEDSAVYLCASSHLWEYSNQPQHFGDGTRLSIL.

The chain recombines TRBV19 with TRBJ2-7; 9 bases match TRBD2. Germline V CDR1 and CDR2: LNHDA, SQIVND (reference sequence). The CDR3 is 13 residues long. J gave up 2 bases and V 8 bases, and 4 bases lay outside the gene matches. The CDR3 bases are TGTGCCAGTCAAGCGGGAGGAACCTACGAGCAGTACTTC. Translation: CASQAGGTYEQYF.

This clone has only one observation. The rearrangement joins TRBV11-2 to TRBJ2-7; D remains ambiguous. V lost 2 bases to trimming and J lost 2 bases, with 10 bases between them. Germline V gene lookup returns CDR1 SGHAT and CDR2 FQNNGV. The CDR3 loop spans 14 amino acids. The CDR3 loop reads CASSLPGLPYEQYF. CDR3 coding DNA: TGTGCCAGCAGCTTACCCGGGCTACCCTACGAGCAGTACTTC.

The rearrangement joins TRBV28 to TRBJ2-7, with 10 bases fitting TRBD1. Trimming took 7 bases from V and 5 from J; bases not matched to a gene: 11. There are 15 residues in the CDR3. The germline V gene encodes CDR1 MDHEN and CDR2 SYDVKM. CDR3 DNA sequence: TGTGCCAGCACCGGGGGAGACAGGGGGCCGGACGAGCAGTACTTC. It yields the protein CASTGGDRGPDEQYF.

V and J are TRBV27 and TRBJ2-7; D may be TRBD1 or TRBD2 (5 bases each). This CDR3 contains 14 residues. The germline V and J ends were trimmed by 2 bases and 0 bases, with 8 bases remaining between them. From germline, CDR1 is MNHEY and CDR2 SMNVEV (reference sequence). The CDR3 loop is CASSLEGTSYEQYF. CDR3 in DNA: TGTGCCAGCAGTTTAGAGGGGACCTCCTACGAGCAGTACTTC.

This clone was recorded once. Within the sample, other DNA sequences also encode this same CDR3. The chain uses TRBV5-8 and TRBJ1-1; a weak D match, TRBD1 (6 bases). V lost 4 bases and J 1 base, leaving 11 bases between the germline ends. CDR1 and CDR2 (germline): SGHTS, YDEGEE. The CDR3 contains 14 residues. The DNA for the CDR3 is TGTGCCAGCAGCCCCGGACAGACGAACACTGAAGCTTTCTTT. Translating gives CASSPGQTNTEAFF.

The chain couples TRBV4-1 to TRBJ2-5, with 8 bases that match TRBD2. After removal of 4 bases from V and 5 bases from J, the junction contained 9 bases not matched to a gene. Germline V gene data show CDR1 as MGHRA and CDR2 as YSYEKL. The CDR3 has 15 amino acids. The CDR3 nucleotides are TGCGCCAGCAGCCTTACAGGGACTAGAGGGGAGACCCAGTACTTC. Residues: CASSLTGTRGETQYF.

This chain links TRBV5-1 with TRBJ1-1; D gene unclear. Trimming shortened V by 0 bases and J by 5 bases, and 20 bases separated the two germline ends. In germline, CDR1 is SGHRS, CDR2 YFSETQ. The CDR3 sequence is 17 residues long. CDR3 nucleotide sequence: TGCGCCAGCAGCTTGGCCTCTGCAGCCAAGAGTGGGACTGAAGCTTTCTTT. The encoded protein is CASSLASAAKSGTEAFF.

The chain is built from TRBV4-1 and TRBJ2-2; D gene uncertain. This CDR3 has 16 amino acids. Trimming shortened V by 2 bases and J by 5 bases, and 15 bases separated the two germline ends. Germline assignment: CDR1 MGHRA and CDR2 YSYEKL. The CDR3 DNA is TGCGCCAGCAGCCAATTGGTCGACGCCCGAACCGGGGAGCTGTTTTTT. Translation gives CASSQLVDARTGELFF.

The chain combines TRBV6-5 with TRBJ1-3, with 7 bases aligning to TRBD1. The CDR3 extends over 15 amino acids. The germline V gene has CDR1 MNHEY and CDR2 SVGAGI. Germline trimming cut 5 bases from V and 6 bases from J; bases unmatched to any gene: 10. The CDR3 coding sequence is TGTGCCAGCAGTCTCATGACAGGGTCGGCAAACACCATATATTTT. It is translated as CASSLMTGSANTIYF.

The V call is TRBV18, the J call TRBJ2-5, with 11 bases matching TRBD2. The CDR3 contains 15 residues. V dropped 6 bases and J dropped 5; count of bases not matched to a gene: 8. Germline V gives CDR1 KGHSH, CDR2 LQKENI. The DNA for the CDR3 is TGTGCCAGCTCCCAGACTAGCGGGATGGGCGAGACCCAGTACTTC. Residues: CASSQTSGMGETQYF.

The CDR3 here is CASSLYGKDEQFF. The CDR3 DNA sequence: TGTGCCAGCAGTTTATATGGGAAGGATGAGCAGTTCTTC. The genes are TRBV28 and TRBJ2-1; D is ambiguous. CDR3 length equals 13 residues. CDR1 is MDHEN, CDR2 SYDVKM, per germline. Trimming took off 1 base at V and 8 bases at J, with 9 bases between the two ends.

This clone occurred once. The CDR3, as DNA: TGTGCCAGCAGTTTAGGGGGCGAAGGCTATGGCTACACCTTC. Protein sequence: CASSLGGEGYGYTF. The chain combines TRBV27 with TRBJ1-2; D may be TRBD1 (6 bases). The CDR3 is made up of 14 amino acids. The ends were cut back, 2 bases at V and 4 bases at J, with 11 bases in the middle. Per germline, CDR1 MNHEY and CDR2 SMNVEV (reference sequence).

The J gene is TRBJ2-3, the V gene TRBV30; no reliable D call. V was cut by 1 base and J by 5 bases, with 10 bases left in between. The germline V gene encodes CDR1 GTSNPN and CDR2 SVGIG (reference sequence). This CDR3 comprises 13 residues. The CDR3 sequence is CAWSEGYEDTQYF. The CDR3 DNA is TGTGCCTGGAGTGAAGGGTATGAAGATACGCAGTATTTT.